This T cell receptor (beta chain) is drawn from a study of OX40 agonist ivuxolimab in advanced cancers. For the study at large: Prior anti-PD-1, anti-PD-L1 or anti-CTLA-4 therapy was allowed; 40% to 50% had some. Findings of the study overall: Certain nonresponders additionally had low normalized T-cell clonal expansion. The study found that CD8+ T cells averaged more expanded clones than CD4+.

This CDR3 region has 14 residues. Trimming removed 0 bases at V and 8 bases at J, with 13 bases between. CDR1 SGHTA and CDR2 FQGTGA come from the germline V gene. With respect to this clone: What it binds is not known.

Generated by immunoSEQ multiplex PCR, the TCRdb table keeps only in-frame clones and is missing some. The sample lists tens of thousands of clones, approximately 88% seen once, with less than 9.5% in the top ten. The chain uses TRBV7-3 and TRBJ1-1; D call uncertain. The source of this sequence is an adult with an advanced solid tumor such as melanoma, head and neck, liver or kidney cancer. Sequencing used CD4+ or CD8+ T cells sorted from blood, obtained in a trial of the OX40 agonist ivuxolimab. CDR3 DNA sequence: TGTGCCAGCAGCTTAACCGGTGGAGCCCAGGAAGCTTTCTTT. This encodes CASSLTGGAQEAFF.